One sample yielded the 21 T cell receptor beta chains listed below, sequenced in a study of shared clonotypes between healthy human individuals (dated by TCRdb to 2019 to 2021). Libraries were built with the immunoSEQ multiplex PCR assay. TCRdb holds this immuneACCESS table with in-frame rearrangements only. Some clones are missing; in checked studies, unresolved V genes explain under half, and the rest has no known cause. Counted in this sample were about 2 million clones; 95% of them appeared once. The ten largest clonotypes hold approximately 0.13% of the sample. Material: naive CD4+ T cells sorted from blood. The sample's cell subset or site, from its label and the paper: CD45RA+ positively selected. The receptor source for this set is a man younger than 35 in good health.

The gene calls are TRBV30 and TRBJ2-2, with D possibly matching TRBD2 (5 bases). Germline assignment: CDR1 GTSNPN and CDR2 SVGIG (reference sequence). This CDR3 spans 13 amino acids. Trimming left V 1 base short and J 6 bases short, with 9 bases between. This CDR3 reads CAWSGLAAGELFF. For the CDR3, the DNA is TGTGCCTGGAGTGGGCTAGCTGCCGGGGAGCTGTTTTTT.

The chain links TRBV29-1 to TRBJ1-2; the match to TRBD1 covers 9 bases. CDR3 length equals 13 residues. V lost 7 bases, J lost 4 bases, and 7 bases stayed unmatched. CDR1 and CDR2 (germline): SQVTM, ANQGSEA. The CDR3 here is CSAAGTGSYGYTF. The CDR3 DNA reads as TGCAGCGCCGCGGGGACAGGGTCCTATGGCTACACCTTC.

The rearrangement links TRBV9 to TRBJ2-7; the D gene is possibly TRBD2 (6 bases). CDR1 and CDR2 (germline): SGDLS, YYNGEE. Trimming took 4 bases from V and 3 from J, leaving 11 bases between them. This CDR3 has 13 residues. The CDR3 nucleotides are TGTGCCAGCAGCCCACAAGCGGGCTACGAGCAGTACTTC. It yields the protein CASSPQAGYEQYF. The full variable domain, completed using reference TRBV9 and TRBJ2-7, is DSGVTQTPKHLITATGQRVTLRCSPRSGDLSVYWYQQSLDQGLQFLIQYYNGEERAKGNILERFSAQQFPDLHSELNLSSLELGDSALYFCASSPQAGYEQYFGPGTRLTVT.

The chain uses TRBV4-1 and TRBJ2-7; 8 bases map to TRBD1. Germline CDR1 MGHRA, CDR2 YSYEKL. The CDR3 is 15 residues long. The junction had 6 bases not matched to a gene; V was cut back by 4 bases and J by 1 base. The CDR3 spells CASSRGGQGSYEQYF. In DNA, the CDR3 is TGCGCCAGCAGCCGGGGAGGACAGGGATCCTACGAGCAGTACTTC.

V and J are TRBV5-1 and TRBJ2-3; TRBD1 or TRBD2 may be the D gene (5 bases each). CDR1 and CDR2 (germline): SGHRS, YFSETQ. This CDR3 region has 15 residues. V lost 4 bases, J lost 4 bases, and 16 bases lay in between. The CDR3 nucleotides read TGCGCCAGCAGCACCTCCGGGGCAAAGGCAGATACGCAGTATTTT. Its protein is CASSTSGAKADTQYF.

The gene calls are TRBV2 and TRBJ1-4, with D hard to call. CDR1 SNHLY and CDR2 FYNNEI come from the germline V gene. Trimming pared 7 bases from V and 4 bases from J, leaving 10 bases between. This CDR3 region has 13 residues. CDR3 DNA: TGTGCCAGCACGGGCGGAGGTAATGAAAAACTGTTTTTT. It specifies CASTGGGNEKLFF.

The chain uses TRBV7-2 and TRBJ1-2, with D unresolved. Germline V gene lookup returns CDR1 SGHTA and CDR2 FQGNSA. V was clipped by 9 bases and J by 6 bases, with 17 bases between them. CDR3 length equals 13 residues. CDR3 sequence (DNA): TGTGCCAGTTTGTACGTGGGTAGGAATGGCTACACCTTC. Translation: CASLYVGRNGYTF.

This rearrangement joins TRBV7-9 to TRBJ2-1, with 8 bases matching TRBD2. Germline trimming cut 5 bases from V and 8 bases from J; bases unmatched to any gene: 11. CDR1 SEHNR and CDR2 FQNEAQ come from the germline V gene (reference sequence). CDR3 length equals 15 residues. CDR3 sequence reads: CASSGSGALGDEQFF. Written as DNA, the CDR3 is TGTGCCAGCAGCGGTAGCGGGGCATTGGGGGATGAGCAGTTCTTC.

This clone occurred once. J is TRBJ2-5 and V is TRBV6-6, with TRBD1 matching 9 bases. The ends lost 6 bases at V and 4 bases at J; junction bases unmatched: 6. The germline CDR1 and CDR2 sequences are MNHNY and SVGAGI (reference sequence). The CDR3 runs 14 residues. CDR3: CASRGQGGSETQYF. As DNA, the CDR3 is TGTGCCAGCAGGGGACAGGGAGGGTCAGAGACCCAGTACTTC.

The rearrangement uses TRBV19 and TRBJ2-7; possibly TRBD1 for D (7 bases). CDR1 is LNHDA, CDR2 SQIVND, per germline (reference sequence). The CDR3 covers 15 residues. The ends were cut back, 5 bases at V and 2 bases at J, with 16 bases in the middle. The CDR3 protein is CASSRSGRGAYEQYF. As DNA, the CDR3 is TGTGCCAGTAGTCGTAGCGGCAGGGGGGCCTACGAGCAGTACTTC. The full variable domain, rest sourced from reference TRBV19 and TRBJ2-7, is DGGITQSPKYLFRKEGQNVTLSCEQNLNHDAMYWYRQDPGQGLRLIYYSQIVNDFQKGDIAEGYSVSREKKESFPLTVTSAQKNPTAFYLCASSRSGRGAYEQYFGPGTRLTVT.

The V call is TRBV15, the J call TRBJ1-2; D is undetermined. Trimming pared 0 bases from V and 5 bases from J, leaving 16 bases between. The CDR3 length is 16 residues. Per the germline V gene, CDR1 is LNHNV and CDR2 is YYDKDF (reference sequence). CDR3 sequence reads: CATSRDHVVVEYGYTF. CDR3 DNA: TGTGCCACCAGCAGAGATCACGTGGTAGTTGAGTATGGCTACACCTTC.

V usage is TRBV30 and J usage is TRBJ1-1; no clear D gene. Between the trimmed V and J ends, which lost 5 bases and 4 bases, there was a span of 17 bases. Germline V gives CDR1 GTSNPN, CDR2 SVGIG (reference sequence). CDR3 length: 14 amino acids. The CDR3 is CAWGRAPKGTEAFF. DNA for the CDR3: TGTGCCTGGGGGCGCGCCCCAAAGGGCACTGAAGCTTTCTTT.

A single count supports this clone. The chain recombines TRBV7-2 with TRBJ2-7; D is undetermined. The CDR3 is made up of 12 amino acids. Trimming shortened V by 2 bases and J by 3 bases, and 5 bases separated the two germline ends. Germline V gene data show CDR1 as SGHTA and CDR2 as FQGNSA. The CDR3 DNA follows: TGTGCCAGCAGCTTAAGTGTCTACGAGCAGTACTTC. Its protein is CASSLSVYEQYF.

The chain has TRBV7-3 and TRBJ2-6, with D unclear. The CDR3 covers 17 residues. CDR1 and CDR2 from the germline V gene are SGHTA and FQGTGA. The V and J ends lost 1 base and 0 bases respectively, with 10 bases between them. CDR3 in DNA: TGTGCCAGCAGCTTAAGTCCAGACAACTCTGGGGCCAACGTCCTGACTTTC. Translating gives CASSLSPDNSGANVLTF.

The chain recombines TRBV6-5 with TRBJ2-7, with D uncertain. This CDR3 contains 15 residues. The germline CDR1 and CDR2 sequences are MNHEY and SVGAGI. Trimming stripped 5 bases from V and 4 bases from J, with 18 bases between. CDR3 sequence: CASSPRQVDVYEQYF. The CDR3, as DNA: TGTGCCAGCAGTCCAAGACAAGTGGATGTTTACGAGCAGTACTTC.

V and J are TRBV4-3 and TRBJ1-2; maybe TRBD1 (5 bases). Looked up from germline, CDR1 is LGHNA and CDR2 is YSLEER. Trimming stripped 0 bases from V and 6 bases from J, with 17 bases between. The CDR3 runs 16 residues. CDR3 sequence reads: CASSQEFGQGGNGYTF. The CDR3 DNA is TGCGCCAGCAGCCAAGAGTTCGGCCAGGGTGGGAATGGCTACACCTTC.

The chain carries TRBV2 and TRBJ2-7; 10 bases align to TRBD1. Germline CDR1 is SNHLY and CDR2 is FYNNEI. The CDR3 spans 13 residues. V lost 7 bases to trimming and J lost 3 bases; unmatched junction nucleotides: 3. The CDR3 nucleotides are TGTGCCAGCACCCGGGACAGGGGCTACGAGCAGTACTTC. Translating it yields CASTRDRGYEQYF.

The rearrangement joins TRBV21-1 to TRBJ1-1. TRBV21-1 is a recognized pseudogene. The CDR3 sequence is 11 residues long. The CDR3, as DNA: TGTGCCAGATCGACCACTCTTGAAGCTTTCTTT. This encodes CARSTTLEAFF.

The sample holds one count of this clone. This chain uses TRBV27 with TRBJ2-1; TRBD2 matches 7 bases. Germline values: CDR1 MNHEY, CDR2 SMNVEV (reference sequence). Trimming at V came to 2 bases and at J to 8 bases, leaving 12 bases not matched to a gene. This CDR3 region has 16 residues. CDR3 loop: CASSLGRAGAGHEQFF. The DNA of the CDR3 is TGTGCCAGCAGTTTAGGCAGGGCTGGAGCGGGGCATGAGCAGTTCTTC.

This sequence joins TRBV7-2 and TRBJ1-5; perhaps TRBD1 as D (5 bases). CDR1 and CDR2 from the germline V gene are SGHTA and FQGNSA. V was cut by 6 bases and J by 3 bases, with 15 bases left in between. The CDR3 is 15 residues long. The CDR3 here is CASSFSGVDNQPQHF. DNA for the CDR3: TGTGCCAGCAGTTTCTCGGGGGTGGACAATCAGCCCCAGCATTTT.

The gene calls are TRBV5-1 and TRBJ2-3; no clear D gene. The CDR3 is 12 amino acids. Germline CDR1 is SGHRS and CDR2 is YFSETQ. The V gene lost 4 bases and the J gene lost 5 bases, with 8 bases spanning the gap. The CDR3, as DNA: TGCGCCAGCAGCCAACCCGGAGATACGCAGTATTTT. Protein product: CASSQPGDTQYF.